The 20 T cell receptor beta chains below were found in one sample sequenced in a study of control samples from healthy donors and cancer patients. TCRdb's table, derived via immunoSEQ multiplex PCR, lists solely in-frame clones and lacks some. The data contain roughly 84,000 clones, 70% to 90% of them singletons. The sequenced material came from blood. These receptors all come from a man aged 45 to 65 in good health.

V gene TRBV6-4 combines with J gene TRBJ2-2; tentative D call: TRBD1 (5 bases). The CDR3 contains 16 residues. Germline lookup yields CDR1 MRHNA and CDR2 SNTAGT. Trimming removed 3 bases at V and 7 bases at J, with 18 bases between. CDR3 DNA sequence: TGTGCCAGCAGTGAAGAACTGACAGTCTTTGGCGGGGAGCTGTTTTTT. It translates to CASSEELTVFGGELFF.

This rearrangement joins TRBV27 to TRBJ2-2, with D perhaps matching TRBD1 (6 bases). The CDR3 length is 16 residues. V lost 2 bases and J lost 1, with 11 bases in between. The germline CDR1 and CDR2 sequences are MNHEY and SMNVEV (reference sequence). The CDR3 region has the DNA TGTGCCAGCAGTTTACCCAAGACAGGGAACACCGGGGAGCTGTTTTTT. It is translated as CASSLPKTGNTGELFF.

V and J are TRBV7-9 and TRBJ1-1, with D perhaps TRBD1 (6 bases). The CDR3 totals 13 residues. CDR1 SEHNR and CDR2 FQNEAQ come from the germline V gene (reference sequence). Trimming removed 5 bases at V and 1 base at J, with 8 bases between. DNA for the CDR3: TGTGCCAGCAGCCGGACAGAGAACACTGAAGCTTTCTTT. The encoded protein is CASSRTENTEAFF.

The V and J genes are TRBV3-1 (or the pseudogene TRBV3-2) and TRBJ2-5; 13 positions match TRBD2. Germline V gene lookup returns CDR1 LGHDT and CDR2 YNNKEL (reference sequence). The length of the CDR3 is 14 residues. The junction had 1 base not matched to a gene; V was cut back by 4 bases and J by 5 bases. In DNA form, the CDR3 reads TGTGCCAGCAGCCGGGGACTAGCGGGGGAGACCCAGTACTTC. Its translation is CASSRGLAGETQYF.

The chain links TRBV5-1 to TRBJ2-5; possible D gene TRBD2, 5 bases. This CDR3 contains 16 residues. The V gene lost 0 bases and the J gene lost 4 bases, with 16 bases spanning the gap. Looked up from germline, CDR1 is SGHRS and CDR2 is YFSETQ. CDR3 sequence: CASSLASGPRVETQYF. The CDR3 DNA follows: TGCGCCAGCAGCTTGGCAAGCGGCCCCCGGGTAGAGACCCAGTACTTC.

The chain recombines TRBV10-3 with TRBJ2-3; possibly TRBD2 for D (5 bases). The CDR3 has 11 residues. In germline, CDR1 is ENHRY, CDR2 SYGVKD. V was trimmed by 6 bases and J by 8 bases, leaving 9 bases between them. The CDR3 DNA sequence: TGTGCCATCAGCACTGAGGGTACGCAGTATTTT. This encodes CAISTEGTQYF.

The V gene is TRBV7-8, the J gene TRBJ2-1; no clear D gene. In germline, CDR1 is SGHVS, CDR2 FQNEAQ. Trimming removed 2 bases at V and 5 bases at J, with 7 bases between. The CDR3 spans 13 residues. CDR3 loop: CASSLLGHNEQFF. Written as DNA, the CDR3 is TGTGCCAGCAGCTTACTCGGCCACAATGAGCAGTTCTTC.

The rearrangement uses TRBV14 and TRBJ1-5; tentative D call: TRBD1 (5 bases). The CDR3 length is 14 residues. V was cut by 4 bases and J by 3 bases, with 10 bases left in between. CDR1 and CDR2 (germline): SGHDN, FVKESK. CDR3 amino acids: CASSRTGLNQPQHF. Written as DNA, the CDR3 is TGTGCCAGCAGCCGAACAGGCCTCAATCAGCCCCAGCATTTT.

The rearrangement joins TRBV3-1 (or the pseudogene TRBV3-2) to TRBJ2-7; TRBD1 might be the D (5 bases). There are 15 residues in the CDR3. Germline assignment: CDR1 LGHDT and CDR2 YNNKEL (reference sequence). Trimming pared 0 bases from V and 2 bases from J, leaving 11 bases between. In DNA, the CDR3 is TGTGCCAGCAGCCAAGATCCTGGCAGGGCCTACGAGCAGTACTTC. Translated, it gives CASSQDPGRAYEQYF.

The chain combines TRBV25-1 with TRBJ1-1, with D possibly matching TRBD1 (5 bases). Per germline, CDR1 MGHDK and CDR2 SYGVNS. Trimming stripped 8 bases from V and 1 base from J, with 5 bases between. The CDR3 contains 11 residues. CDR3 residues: CASGGNTEAFF. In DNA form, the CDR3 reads TGTGCCAGCGGGGGGAACACTGAAGCTTTCTTT.

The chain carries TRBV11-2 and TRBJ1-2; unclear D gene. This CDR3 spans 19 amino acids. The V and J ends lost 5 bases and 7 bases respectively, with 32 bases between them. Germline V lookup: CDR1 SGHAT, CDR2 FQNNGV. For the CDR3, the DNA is TGTGCCAGCAGCACCCTCCGACATGGGTCTCGGGTTCGGTTTCCTGGCTACACCTTC. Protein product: CASSTLRHGSRVRFPGYTF.

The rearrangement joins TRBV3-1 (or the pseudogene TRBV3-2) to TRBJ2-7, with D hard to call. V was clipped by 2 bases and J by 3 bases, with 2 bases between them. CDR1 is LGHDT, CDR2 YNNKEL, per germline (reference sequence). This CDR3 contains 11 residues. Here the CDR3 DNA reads TGTGCCAGCAGCCAACTCTACGAGCAGTACTTC. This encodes CASSQLYEQYF.

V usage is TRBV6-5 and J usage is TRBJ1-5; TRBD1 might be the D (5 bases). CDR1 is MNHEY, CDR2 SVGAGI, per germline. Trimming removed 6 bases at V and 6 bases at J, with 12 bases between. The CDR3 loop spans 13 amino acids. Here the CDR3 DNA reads TGTGCCAGCAGGGGGCAAATTGGTCAGCCCCAGCATTTT. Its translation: CASRGQIGQPQHF.

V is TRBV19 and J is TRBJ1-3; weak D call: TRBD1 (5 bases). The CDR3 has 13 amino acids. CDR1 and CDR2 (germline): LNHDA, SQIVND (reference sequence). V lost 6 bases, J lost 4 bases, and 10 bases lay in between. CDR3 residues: CASSLGTGNTIYF. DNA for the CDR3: TGTGCCAGTAGCCTCGGGACGGGAAACACCATATATTTT.

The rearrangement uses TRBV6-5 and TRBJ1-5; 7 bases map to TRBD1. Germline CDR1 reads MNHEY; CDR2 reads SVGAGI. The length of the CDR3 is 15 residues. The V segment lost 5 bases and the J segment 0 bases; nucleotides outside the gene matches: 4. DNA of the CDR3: TGTGCCAGCAGTCACGGGACAGATAGCAATCAGCCCCAGCATTTT. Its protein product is CASSHGTDSNQPQHF.

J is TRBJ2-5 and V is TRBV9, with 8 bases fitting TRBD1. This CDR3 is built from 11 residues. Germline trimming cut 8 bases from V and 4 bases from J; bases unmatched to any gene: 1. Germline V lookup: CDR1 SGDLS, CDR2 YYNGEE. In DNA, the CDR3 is TGTGCCAGTGGACAGGGAGAGACCCAGTACTTC. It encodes CASGQGETQYF. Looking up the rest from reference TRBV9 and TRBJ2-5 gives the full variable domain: DSGVTQTPKHLITATGQRVTLRCSPRSGDLSVYWYQQSLDQGLQFLIQYYNGEERAKGNILERFSAQQFPDLHSELNLSSLELGDSALYFCASGQGETQYFGPGTRLLVL.

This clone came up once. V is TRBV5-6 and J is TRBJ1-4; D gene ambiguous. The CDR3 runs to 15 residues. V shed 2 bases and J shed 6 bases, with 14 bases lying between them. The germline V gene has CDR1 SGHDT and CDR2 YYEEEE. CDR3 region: CASSFSPGKDEKLFF. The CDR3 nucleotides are TGTGCCAGCAGCTTCTCCCCCGGGAAGGATGAAAAACTGTTTTTT.

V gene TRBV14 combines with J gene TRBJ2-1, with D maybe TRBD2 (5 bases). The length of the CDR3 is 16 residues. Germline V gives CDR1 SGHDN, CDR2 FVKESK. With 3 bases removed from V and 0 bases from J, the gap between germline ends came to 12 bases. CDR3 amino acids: CASSQLRAVSYNEQFF. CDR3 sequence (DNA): TGTGCCAGCAGCCAGCTCCGAGCGGTCTCCTACAATGAGCAGTTCTTC.

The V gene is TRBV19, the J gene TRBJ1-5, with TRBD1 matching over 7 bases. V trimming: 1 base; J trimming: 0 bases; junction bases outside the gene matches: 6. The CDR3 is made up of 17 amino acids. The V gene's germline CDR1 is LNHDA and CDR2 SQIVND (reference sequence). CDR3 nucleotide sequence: TGTGCCAGTAGTATAGTGGGGACAGATTATAGCAATCAGCCCCAGCATTTT. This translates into CASSIVGTDYSNQPQHF.

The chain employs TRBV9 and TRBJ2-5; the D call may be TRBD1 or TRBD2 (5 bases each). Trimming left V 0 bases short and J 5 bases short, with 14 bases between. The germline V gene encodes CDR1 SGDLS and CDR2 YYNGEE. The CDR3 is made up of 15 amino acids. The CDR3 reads CASSVDEGRQETQYF. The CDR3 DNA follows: TGTGCCAGCAGCGTAGATGAGGGGCGGCAGGAGACCCAGTACTTC.